Shown below are 25 T cell receptor beta chains from a single sample sequenced in a study of blood T cell repertoires in COVID-19. Sequenced by immunoSEQ multiplex PCR; TCRdb stores in-frame clones only, minus some. The profile shows about 180,000 clones, about 81% of them singletons. The specimen was peripheral blood. The receptors come from a woman aged 80 or over with COVID-19, enrolled during active disease.

This clone has just one count. This chain connects TRBV3-1 (or the pseudogene TRBV3-2) to TRBJ2-5, with 9 positions matching TRBD2. Looked up from germline, CDR1 is LGHDT and CDR2 is YNNKEL (reference sequence). The CDR3 extends over 14 amino acids. The trim removed 5 bases at V and 4 bases at J, leaving 5 bases unmatched. CDR3 protein: CASSSRGGVETQYF. In DNA, the CDR3 is TGTGCCAGCAGCTCGCGGGGGGGCGTAGAGACCCAGTACTTC.

The chain is built from TRBV10-3 and TRBJ1-2; D is undetermined. Germline V lookup: CDR1 ENHRY, CDR2 SYGVKD. Trimming shortened V by 11 bases and J by 2 bases, and 15 bases separated the two germline ends. The length of the CDR3 is 13 residues. The CDR3 DNA reads TGTGCCGCCCAGGCGGGCTTGAACTATGGCTACACCTTC. Amino acid sequence: CAAQAGLNYGYTF.

This chain joins TRBV7-2 and TRBJ2-1, with TRBD2 identical over 11 bases. With V trimmed by 5 bases and J by 1 base, 1 base remained unmatched. CDR3 size: 15 residues. Germline V CDR1 and CDR2: SGHTA, FQGNSA. The CDR3 sequence is CASSPSGGSYNEQFF. CDR3 bases: TGTGCCAGCAGCCCTAGCGGGGGGTCCTACAATGAGCAGTTCTTC.

In this sample, this clone turned up many times. The chain has TRBV18 and TRBJ1-4; tentative D call: TRBD1 (6 bases). Trimming stripped 6 bases from V and 0 bases from J, with 14 bases between. The CDR3 spans 16 residues. The V gene's germline CDR1 is KGHSH and CDR2 LQKENI. The CDR3 region is CASSPAGAATNEKLFF. In nucleotides, the CDR3 is TGTGCCAGCTCTCCCGCGGGGGCCGCAACTAATGAAAAACTGTTTTTT.

The chain employs TRBV6-5 and TRBJ1-2, with 7 positions matching TRBD1. CDR1 MNHEY and CDR2 SVGAGI come from the germline V gene. There are 16 residues in the CDR3. With 3 bases clipped from V and 1 base from J, the junction kept 8 bases outside the gene matches. The DNA of the CDR3 is TGTGCCAGCAGTTATTTAGGAGGGGGCGATAACTATGGCTACACCTTC. This encodes CASSYLGGGDNYGYTF.

This chain uses TRBV4-2 with TRBJ2-3; perhaps TRBD1 as D (6 bases). Trimming took off 4 bases at V and 3 bases at J, with 11 bases between the two ends. The CDR3 runs 14 residues. The V gene's germline CDR1 is LGHNA and CDR2 YNFKEQ. CDR3 in amino acids: CASSLIQGTDTQYF. The CDR3 bases are TGTGCCAGCAGCCTCATTCAGGGGACAGATACGCAGTATTTT.

The J gene is TRBJ2-3, the V gene TRBV12-2; TRBD1 was called by the table and not checked on the DNA. TRBV12-2 counts as a pseudogene. There are 14 residues in the CDR3. This CDR3 reads CASRFTGGADTQYF. CDR3 DNA sequence: TGTGCAAGTCGTTTTACAGGGGGAGCAGATACGCAGTATTTT.

The chain employs TRBV5-1 and TRBJ2-3; D possibly corresponds to TRBD2 (5 bases). The germline V and J ends were trimmed by 1 base and 4 bases, with 16 bases remaining between them. The CDR3 extends over 16 amino acids. CDR1 and CDR2 (germline): SGHRS, YFSETQ. This chain's CDR3 is CASSLQDPTRADTQYF. DNA of the CDR3: TGCGCCAGCAGCTTGCAAGACCCCACGCGGGCAGATACGCAGTATTTT.

The chain carries TRBV19 and TRBJ2-5, with TRBD1 matching 9 bases. Trimming removed 3 bases from V and 3 bases from J; junction bases left unmatched: 14. Looked up from germline, CDR1 is LNHDA and CDR2 is SQIVND (reference sequence). The CDR3 runs 18 residues. In DNA, the CDR3 is TGTGCCAGTAGTATCCGTTGGCCGGGACAGGGAAATGAAGAGACCCAGTACTTC. Protein: CASSIRWPGQGNEETQYF. Combining the CDR3 with reference TRBV19 and TRBJ2-5 gives the whole variable domain DGGITQSPKYLFRKEGQNVTLSCEQNLNHDAMYWYRQDPGQGLRLIYYSQIVNDFQKGDIAEGYSVSREKKESFPLTVTSAQKNPTAFYLCASSIRWPGQGNEETQYFGPGTRLLVL.

V and J are TRBV7-2 and TRBJ1-6; D is ambiguous. The CDR3 has 15 residues. Germline V gene lookup returns CDR1 SGHTA and CDR2 FQGNSA. The V end lost 1 base, the J end lost 0 bases, and 4 bases lay between the germline ends. The CDR3 reads CASSLDHSYNSPLHF. The DNA for the CDR3 is TGTGCCAGCAGCTTAGATCACTCCTATAATTCACCCCTCCACTTT.

V gene TRBV9 combines with J gene TRBJ2-1, with D unclear. The V end lost 0 bases, the J end lost 5 bases, and 6 bases lay between the germline ends. This CDR3 comprises 13 residues. Germline-derived CDR1 and CDR2 are SGDLS and YYNGEE. The CDR3 here is CASSVDSHNEQFF. CDR3 sequence (DNA): TGTGCCAGCAGCGTAGACAGCCACAATGAGCAGTTCTTC.

This chain connects TRBV7-9 to TRBJ1-2; TRBD1 matches at 11 bases. Germline-derived CDR1 and CDR2 are SEHNR and FQNEAQ (reference sequence). The CDR3 runs to 16 residues. J was trimmed by 8 bases and V by 3 bases; bases with no gene match: 11. In DNA form, the CDR3 reads TGTGCCAGCAGCTTTCTCCCGGGACAGGGGGAAAGAGGCTACACCTTC. As protein: CASSFLPGQGERGYTF.

The CDR3 DNA is TGTGCCAGTGTGGACAGGAACTATGGCTACACCTTC. As protein: CASVDRNYGYTF. The genes are TRBV19 and TRBJ1-2; 7 bases align to TRBD1. There are 12 residues in the CDR3. Trimming removed 8 bases from V and 2 bases from J; junction bases left unmatched: 2. CDR1 and CDR2 from the germline V gene are LNHDA and SQIVND (reference sequence).

The rearrangement joins TRBV6-5 to TRBJ2-1; 15 bases map to TRBD2. CDR3 length: 15 amino acids. The J segment lost 8 bases and the V segment lost 7 bases, leaving 6 bases of the junction unmatched. Germline CDR1 is MNHEY and CDR2 is SVGAGI. CDR3 region: CASNTGLAGGDEQFF. The CDR3 bases are TGTGCCAGCAATACGGGACTAGCGGGAGGCGATGAGCAGTTCTTC.

The V and J genes are TRBV19 and TRBJ1-5; 8 nucleotides align to TRBD1. The V and J ends lost 1 base and 7 bases, in that order; junction bases with no gene match: 3. Germline values: CDR1 LNHDA, CDR2 SQIVND (reference sequence). There are 14 residues in the CDR3. The CDR3 sequence: CASSIGTGYQPQHF. The CDR3 nucleotides read TGTGCCAGTAGTATAGGGACAGGGTACCAGCCCCAGCATTTT.

The chain is built from TRBV6-2 or TRBV6-3 and TRBJ2-1, with 10 bases that match TRBD2. V gave up 2 bases and J gave up 7 bases; unmatched junction bases: 23. Germline lookup yields CDR1 MNHEY and CDR2 SVGEGT. The CDR3 covers 21 residues. The chain's CDR3 is CASSYPGWSGRALPSGNEQFF. The CDR3 DNA is TGTGCCAGCAGTTACCCCGGCTGGAGCGGGAGGGCTCTTCCTTCCGGGAATGAGCAGTTCTTC.

The chain links TRBV7-3 to TRBJ1-1, with D possibly TRBD1 on 5 matching bases. Trimming pared 5 bases from V and 6 bases from J, leaving 16 bases between. Germline V gives CDR1 SGHTA, CDR2 FQGTGA. The CDR3 runs 14 residues. For the CDR3, the DNA is TGTGCCAGCAGCCTTCAGGGTGAAGTGGCTGAAGCTTTCTTT. It yields the protein CASSLQGEVAEAFF.

This clone was found a few times. The V gene is TRBV11-2, the J gene TRBJ2-7, with TRBD1 identical over 8 bases. CDR3 size: 16 residues. V was pared by 3 bases and J by 2 bases, with 9 bases of the junction left unmatched. Germline V gene data show CDR1 as SGHAT and CDR2 as FQNNGV. CDR3 nucleotides: TGTGCCAGCAGCTTTTACAGGGGGTACAATCCCTACGAGCAGTACTTC. Its protein is CASSFYRGYNPYEQYF.

J is TRBJ1-4 and V is TRBV6-1; 9 nucleotides match TRBD1. The germline V gene has CDR1 MNHNS and CDR2 SASEGT. V lost 1 base and J lost 6; bases outside the gene matches: 3. The CDR3 totals 15 residues. The DNA for the CDR3 is TGTGCCAGCAGTGAAGGGGGACAGGGAGATGAAAAACTGTTTTTT. It translates to CASSEGGQGDEKLFF.

About this clone: The sample has other DNA sequences that encode this CDR3 too. The rearrangement links TRBV4-2 to TRBJ2-7, with 9 bases lining up with TRBD1. This CDR3 spans 14 amino acids. Germline V gene data show CDR1 as LGHNA and CDR2 as YNFKEQ. After removal of 0 bases from V and 3 bases from J, the junction contained 0 bases not matched to a gene. The CDR3 DNA is TGTGCCAGCAGCCAAGAGGACAGGGGCTACGAGCAGTACTTC. Its translation is CASSQEDRGYEQYF.

This chain joins TRBV2 and TRBJ2-7; 8 nucleotides align to TRBD2. The germline V gene encodes CDR1 SNHLY and CDR2 FYNNEI. The CDR3 spans 15 residues. The J segment lost 5 bases and the V segment lost 2 bases, leaving 8 bases of the junction unmatched. CDR3 sequence: CASSESTGGADEQYF. The CDR3 coding sequence is TGTGCCAGCAGTGAATCAACGGGAGGGGCGGACGAGCAGTACTTC.

This clone was detected a few times. The rearrangement joins TRBV20-1 to TRBJ1-2; D unclear. V was cut by 4 bases and J by 7 bases, with 4 bases left in between. CDR3 length: 9 amino acids. Per germline, CDR1 DFQATT and CDR2 SNEGSKA (reference sequence). The CDR3 spells CSATGGYTF. The CDR3, as DNA: TGCAGTGCTACGGGTGGCTACACCTTC.

The table lists this clone with a count of one. V usage is TRBV4-1 and J usage is TRBJ2-2; TRBD2 matches 10 bases. The junction had 8 bases not matched to a gene; V was cut back by 0 bases and J by 1 base. This CDR3 has 19 residues. Germline lookup yields CDR1 MGHRA and CDR2 YSYEKL. CDR3: CASSQDRALAGVNTGELFF. The CDR3 DNA sequence: TGCGCCAGCAGCCAAGACCGCGCCCTAGCGGGGGTGAACACCGGGGAGCTGTTTTTT.

This chain connects TRBV2 to TRBJ2-7; a weak D match, TRBD2 (7 bases). The CDR3 is 12 residues long. V was cut by 8 bases and J by 9 bases, with 17 bases left in between. Looked up from germline, CDR1 is SNHLY and CDR2 is FYNNEI. The chain's CDR3 is CASQGGLIGQYF. DNA for the CDR3: TGTGCCAGCCAAGGGGGACTAATCGGGCAGTACTTC. Variable domain in full (rest from reference TRBV2 and TRBJ2-7): EPEVTQTPSHQVTQMGQEVILRCVPISNHLYFYWYRQILGQKVEFLVSFYNNEISEKSEIFDDQFSVERPDGSNFTLKIRSTKLEDSAMYFCASQGGLIGQYFGPGTRLTVT.

The genes are TRBV6-5 and TRBJ1-4; 9 nucleotides line up with TRBD1. Trimming cost V 4 bases and J 3 bases; bases outside gene matches: 6. Germline V gene sequence: CDR1 MNHEY, CDR2 SVGAGI. CDR3 length equals 16 residues. CDR3 loop: CASSSDRGAANEKLFF. The CDR3, as DNA: TGTGCCAGCAGTTCGGACAGGGGAGCGGCTAATGAAAAACTGTTTTTT.